This is a list of T cell receptor beta chains from one sample in a study of T-cell memory formation after mild COVID-19. One entry per CDR3 protein, called by TCRdb with MiXCR from the 5' RACE reads. The sample shows about 180,000 distinct CDR3 sequences, roughly 17% of them seen only once. Sequencing was carried out using PBMCs or a T cell subset sorted from them (not recorded which). All receptors derive from an adult woman who had mild COVID-19 (a few samples of this study predate the infection). Cell type and time point are not known. CDR3s include the opening cysteine and the closing phenylalanine or tryptophan. Each record gives: clone size, CDR3 length, J gene, V gene, D gene, CDR3 DNA, CDR3 protein. A D gene is named only where the DNA matches it firmly. Size tells how often a clone was seen (once, few, many) or the class of an expanded clone, and some rows leave it out.

NA,15,TRBJ2-7,TRBV6-6,NA,TGTGCCAGCAGTATCCAACAGGGTCGCTCCTACGAGCAGTACTTC,CASSIQQGRSYEQYF
few,12,TRBJ2-7,TRBV10-3,NA,TGTGCCATCAGTGAAAGGGCCTACGAGCAGTACTTC,CAISERAYEQYF
NA,15,TRBJ2-7,TRBV6-5,NA,TGTGCCAGCAGTTACGGGGGGAGAAGCTCCTACGAGCAGTACTTC,CASSYGGRSSYEQYF
NA,16,TRBJ2-2,TRBV3-1,NA,TGTGCCAGCAGCCAAGGAATGGGCGGCTACACCGGGGAGCTGTTTTTT,CASSQGMGGYTGELFF
NA,11,TRBJ2-1,TRBV30,NA,TGTGCTTCGGGACCTACGGGTGAGCAGTTCTTC,CASGPTGEQFF
NA,15,TRBJ1-5,TRBV20-1,NA,TGCAGTGCTCTCAATCCCAGGAGCAGCAATCAGCCCCAGCATTTT,CSALNPRSSNQPQHF
NA,14,TRBJ2-5,TRBV12-3/TRBV12-4,TRBD1,TGTGCCAGCAGTTGGACAGGGACCAGGGAGACCCAGTACTTC,CASSWTGTRETQYF
few,15,TRBJ2-3,TRBV2,TRBD2,TGTGCCAGCAGTGGGACTAGCGTAGGCACAGATACGCAGTATTTT,CASSGTSVGTDTQYF
NA,14,TRBJ1-2,TRBV15,NA,TGTGCCACCAGCAGAGATTGGCAGGGTGGTGGCTACACCTTC,CATSRDWQGGGYTF
NA,15,TRBJ2-3,TRBV5-1,NA,TGCGCCAGCAGCGGATCAGGGCTGCGCACAGATACGCAGTATTTT,CASSGSGLRTDTQYF
few,16,TRBJ2-5,TRBV5-1,TRBD1,TGCGCCAGCAGCCAGAGGACAGGGGGATCTTCAGAGACCCAGTACTTC,CASSQRTGGSSETQYF
NA,13,TRBJ1-3,TRBV12-3/TRBV12-4,TRBD1,TGTGCCAGCAGGGGACAGGGTGGAAACACCATATATTTT,CASRGQGGNTIYF
few,18,TRBJ2-5,TRBV2,NA,TGTGCCAGCGTCTTGGGACGACTAGCAGGGGGGTTACGGGAGACCCAGTACTTC,CASVLGRLAGGLRETQYF
NA,14,TRBJ1-1,TRBV12-3/TRBV12-4,TRBD1,TGTGCCAGCAGTTCGTCGACAGGGTACACTGAAGCTTTCTTT,CASSSSTGYTEAFF
few,16,TRBJ1-1,TRBV9,NA,TGTGCCAGCAGCGTAGCCCCCTACAGGGCGAACACTGAAGCTTTCTTT,CASSVAPYRANTEAFF
few,14,TRBJ2-3,TRBV7-3,NA,TGTGCCAGCAGCCGCAGATGGGGGACAGATACGCAGTATTTT,CASSRRWGTDTQYF
few,12,TRBJ2-3,TRBV29-1,TRBD1,TGCAGCGTTCGACAGGGAACAGATACGCAGTATTTT,CSVRQGTDTQYF
many,16,TRBJ2-5,TRBV7-9,NA,TGTGCCAGCAGCTTGTACATGGCAGCTGAACAAGAGACCCAGTACTTC,CASSLYMAAEQETQYF
NA,17,TRBJ2-2,TRBV7-3,TRBD1,TGTGCCAGCAGGCCCACGACAGGGGGAGGCTTCACCGGGGAGCTGTTTTTT,CASRPTTGGGFTGELFF
few,17,TRBJ2-1,TRBV24-1,NA,TGTGCCACCAGTGATCCAACAGGAACCCGTGTTATCCATGAGCAGTTCTTC,CATSDPTGTRVIHEQFF
NA,16,TRBJ1-6,TRBV7-2,TRBD1,TGTGCCAGCAGCTCTCTAGGACAGGGAGGAAGGTCACCCCTCCACTTT,CASSSLGQGGRSPLHF
few,8,TRBJ2-1,TRBV25-1,NA,TGTGCCGACGATGAGCAGTTCTTC,CADDEQFF
NA,14,TRBJ1-2,TRBV5-1,NA,TGCGCCAGCAGCTTGGGTGCAGGGACGGGCGGCTACACCTTC,CASSLGAGTGGYTF
NA,15,TRBJ2-5,TRBV27,TRBD2,TGTGCCAGCAGCCTCTATAGCGGGAGCGGGGAGACCCAGTACTTC,CASSLYSGSGETQYF
NA,13,TRBJ2-7,TRBV7-3,TRBD1,TGTGCCAGCAGCGCCGGACAGGGCCACGAGCAGTACTTC,CASSAGQGHEQYF
few,17,TRBJ2-1,TRBV5-1,TRBD2,TGCGCCAGCAGCTTGACGAGCGGGGGGGGTTCCTACAATGAGCAGTTCTTC,CASSLTSGGGSYNEQFF
NA,13,TRBJ1-1,TRBV24-1,NA,TGTGCCACCAGTATTAGGGACGGCACTGAAGCTTTCTTT,CATSIRDGTEAFF
few,14,TRBJ1-1,TRBV5-1,NA,TGCGCCAGCAGCTTGGTAGTAATGAACACTGAAGCTTTCTTT,CASSLVVMNTEAFF
NA,16,TRBJ1-3,TRBV4-2,NA,TGTGCCAGCAGCCAAGCGCCCCAGGGCTCTGGAAACACCATATATTTT,CASSQAPQGSGNTIYF
few,16,TRBJ2-2,TRBV7-2,TRBD2,TGTGCCAGCAAAGGGACTAGCGGGGAAAACACCGGGGAGCTGTTTTTT,CASKGTSGENTGELFF
NA,14,TRBJ2-5,TRBV7-2,NA,TGTGCCAGCAGCTTATACTCGTTGCAAGAGACCCAGTACTTC,CASSLYSLQETQYF
NA,14,TRBJ2-3,TRBV20-1,TRBD2,TGCAGTGCTACTCTAGCGGGGGGGACAGATACGCAGTATTTT,CSATLAGGTDTQYF
NA,14,TRBJ2-1,TRBV12-5,TRBD2,TGTGCTAGTGGTCTTACTAGCGGGAGGAGTGAGCAGTTCTTC,CASGLTSGRSEQFF
NA,15,TRBJ2-7,TRBV3-1,NA,TGTGCCAGCAGCCAAGATTTAATGAGACGAGCCGAGCAGTACTTC,CASSQDLMRRAEQYF
NA,15,TRBJ2-1,TRBV28,NA,TGTGCCAGCGGCAAACTGGACAAAGCCTACAATGAGCAGTTCTTC,CASGKLDKAYNEQFF
many,15,TRBJ2-3,TRBV4-2,TRBD2,TGTGCCAGCAGCCAAGGGCTAGCGGGAGCGGATACGCAGTATTTT,CASSQGLAGADTQYF
few,14,TRBJ1-5,TRBV5-1,NA,TGCGCCAGCCGCAGGACAGCTGACAATCAGCCCCAGCATTTT,CASRRTADNQPQHF
few,15,TRBJ1-2,TRBV20-1,NA,TGCAGTGCTAGAAACCTGACAGATGGGGACTATGGCTACACCTTC,CSARNLTDGDYGYTF
NA,14,TRBJ2-3,TRBV18,NA,TGTGCCAGCTCACTTCGGCGGGACTCAGATACGCAGTATTTT,CASSLRRDSDTQYF
NA,16,TRBJ2-1,TRBV4-1,TRBD2,TGCGCCAGCAGCCGGGAACTAGCGACCTCCTACAATGAGCAGTTCTTC,CASSRELATSYNEQFF
few,14,TRBJ1-1,TRBV20-1,NA,TGCAGTGCAGCCAAGGAGGGTTTTGGCACTGAAGCTTTCTTT,CSAAKEGFGTEAFF
few,15,TRBJ2-2,TRBV4-3,TRBD1,TGCGCCAGCAGCCAAACAGGGGGATTCACCGGGGAGCTGTTTTTT,CASSQTGGFTGELFF
few,12,TRBJ1-1,TRBV29-1,TRBD1,TGCAGCGTGGACAGGGTGAACACTGAAGCTTTCTTT,CSVDRVNTEAFF
NA,15,TRBJ1-5,TRBV24-1,NA,TGTGCCACCAGTCGTGGTCCATTGAGCAATCAGCCCCAGCATTTT,CATSRGPLSNQPQHF
NA,12,TRBJ2-1,TRBV7-9,NA,TGTGCCAGCAGCTTAACGGGGGATGAGCAGTTCTTC,CASSLTGDEQFF
NA,17,TRBJ2-6,TRBV29-1,NA,TGCAGCGCTTCCGGGGGAACTGGGACATCTGGGGCCAACGTCCTGACTTTC,CSASGGTGTSGANVLTF
few,13,TRBJ1-4,TRBV7-9,NA,TGTGCCAGCAGCTTCGGGGGAAATGAAAAACTGTTTTTT,CASSFGGNEKLFF
few,14,TRBJ2-7,TRBV5-1,NA,TGCGCCAGCAGCTTGTCTGGGGTACTCTACGAGCAGTACTTC,CASSLSGVLYEQYF
NA,16,TRBJ2-6,TRBV5-8,NA,TGTGCCAGCAGCCCAGGACAGTTCTCTGGGGCCAACGTCCTGACTTTC,CASSPGQFSGANVLTF
NA,14,TRBJ1-1,TRBV5-4,NA,TGTGCCAGCAGCTCCGTACAGGGGAACACTGAAGCTTTCTTT,CASSSVQGNTEAFF
many,19,TRBJ2-3,TRBV11-2,TRBD2,TGTGCCAGCAGCTTAACCCGGACTAGCGGGGGGGCAGGAGGAGATACGCAGTATTTT,CASSLTRTSGGAGGDTQYF
many,14,TRBJ2-7,TRBV5-5,TRBD1,TGTGCCAGCAGCCTGACAGGGAGAGCCTACGAGCAGTACTTC,CASSLTGRAYEQYF
NA,12,TRBJ2-7,TRBV5-5,NA,TGTGCCAGCAGCTTGTCTATAGAGAAGCAGTACTTC,CASSLSIEKQYF
few,15,TRBJ2-1,TRBV11-2,NA,TGTGCCAGCAGCTTACGGGACTCGCCCTACAATGAGCAGTTCTTC,CASSLRDSPYNEQFF
few,17,TRBJ2-1,TRBV3-1,TRBD2,TGTGCCAGCAGCCAAGAAGGGAGGGGCGCGTCCTACAATGAGCAGTTCTTC,CASSQEGRGASYNEQFF
few,16,TRBJ1-5,TRBV5-5,TRBD1,TGTGCCAGCAGCTTCTCCGGGACAGGGGGCGGTCAGCCCCAGCATTTT,CASSFSGTGGGQPQHF
few,14,TRBJ2-7,TRBV9,TRBD2,TGTGCCAGCAGCCAACGACTAGCGTCCTACGAGCAGTACTTC,CASSQRLASYEQYF
NA,12,TRBJ2-4,TRBV20-1,TRBD2,TGCAGTGCAAAGCTAGCGGGACGACTGCAGTACTTC,CSAKLAGRLQYF
few,16,TRBJ2-5,TRBV9,TRBD1,TGTGCCAGCAGCGCCGACCGGGACAGGGATGGTAAGACCCAGTACTTC,CASSADRDRDGKTQYF